A selection of T cell receptor beta chains follows, all from one sample in a study of T cell responses to AZD1222 COVID-19 vaccine. Produced via immunoSEQ multiplex PCR; TCRdb's table is partial and in-frame only. The sample consists of approximately 180,000 clones, just over 90% of them appearing once. Material: peripheral blood, obtained on day 0 of AZD1222 vaccination. The receptors originated from an adult in good health. Both conserved end residues are part of each CDR3. Fields, in order: V gene, D gene, clone size, J gene, CDR3 protein, CDR3 DNA. The D gene is left open where the match is weak. Some rows have no size entry. The others give once, few or many, or a class for an expanded clone.

TRBV7-8	TRBD1	.	TRBJ2-1	CASSSPGQIFGEQFF	TGTGCCAGCAGCTCGCCGGGACAGATATTCGGTGAGCAGTTCTTC
TRBV9	TRBD2	.	TRBJ2-1	CASSVVAGGGEQFF	TGTGCCAGCAGCGTAGTAGCGGGAGGAGGTGAGCAGTTCTTC
TRBV6-1	.	.	TRBJ2-3	CASSEAGVTDTQYF	TGTGCCAGCAGTGAAGCTGGAGTGACAGATACGCAGTATTTT
TRBV11-2	.	.	TRBJ2-1	CASSLLAVVNEQFF	TGTGCCAGCAGCTTACTAGCCGTAGTGAATGAGCAGTTCTTC
TRBV23-1	.	.	TRBJ1-1	CASSQNPPRPGSLGTEAFF	TGCGCCAGCAGTCAAAACCCCCCCAGGCCAGGCTCCCTGGGCACTGAAGCTTTCTTT
TRBV25-1	.	.	TRBJ1-3	CASSGRQARGNTIYF	TGTGCCAGCAGTGGCCGACAGGCTCGTGGAAACACCATATATTTT
TRBV4-1	.	.	TRBJ1-1	CASSHPGGSEAFF	TGCGCCAGCAGCCATCCTGGGGGGTCTGAAGCTTTCTTT
TRBV19	TRBD2	.	TRBJ2-5	CASSPLRTSAVPQYF	TGTGCCAGTAGTCCCCTGCGGACTAGCGCGGTGCCCCAGTACTTC
TRBV19	TRBD1	.	TRBJ1-3	CASSMNRGVGAGNTIYF	TGTGCCAGTAGTATGAACAGGGGAGTCGGGGCTGGAAACACCATATATTTT
TRBV5-1	.	once	TRBJ2-6	CASREQVSGANVLTF	TGCGCCAGCAGGGAACAGGTCTCTGGGGCCAACGTCCTGACTTTC
TRBV7-6	.	.	TRBJ2-1	CASSLAPDNEQFF	TGTGCCAGCAGCTTAGCGCCCGACAATGAGCAGTTCTTC
TRBV12-3/TRBV12-4	TRBD2	.	TRBJ2-1	CASSPGTRDEQFF	TGTGCCAGCAGTCCTGGGACTAGGGATGAGCAGTTCTTC
TRBV12-5	.	.	TRBJ2-7	CASGLPRRSTASYEQYF	TGTGCTAGTGGTTTGCCTCGCCGGTCTACCGCCTCCTACGAGCAGTACTTC
TRBV2	TRBD1	.	TRBJ1-6	CASSRTGTPSPLHF	TGTGCCAGTTCCCGGACAGGTACTCCTTCACCCCTCCACTTT
TRBV30	TRBD1	.	TRBJ2-3	CAWKPGTGVTDTQYF	TGTGCCTGGAAACCCGGGACAGGGGTTACAGATACGCAGTATTTT
TRBV6-5	TRBD2	.	TRBJ2-1	CASSYGTSGKDEQFF	TGTGCCAGCAGCTACGGGACTAGCGGGAAGGATGAGCAGTTCTTC
TRBV7-6	.	.	TRBJ2-1	CASSLYNYEQFF	TGTGCCAGCAGCTTATACAACTATGAGCAGTTCTTC
TRBV6-5	.	.	TRBJ1-1	CASRTRGLNTEAFF	TGTGCCAGCAGAACCAGGGGCCTGAACACTGAAGCTTTCTTT
TRBV30	.	.	TRBJ1-3	CAWRADGGSGNTIYF	TGTGCCTGGAGGGCGGACGGCGGCTCTGGAAACACCATATATTTT
TRBV4-1	.	once	TRBJ2-7	CASSQVIGSSYEQYF	TGCGCCAGCAGCCAAGTTATCGGGAGCTCCTACGAGCAGTACTTC
TRBV30	.	.	TRBJ1-5	CAWRPGGDPFQPQHF	TGTGCCTGGAGACCCGGCGGGGACCCCTTTCAGCCCCAGCATTTT
TRBV29-1	.	.	TRBJ1-1	CSPTGPPNTEAFF	TGCAGCCCCACGGGGCCCCCGAACACTGAAGCTTTCTTT
TRBV4-1	TRBD2	.	TRBJ2-1	CASSQMTSGLYNEQFF	TGCGCCAGCAGCCAAATGACTAGCGGGCTCTACAATGAGCAGTTCTTC
TRBV6-5	.	once	TRBJ1-1	CASTIRTANTEAFF	TGTGCCAGCACCATTAGGACGGCGAACACTGAAGCTTTCTTT
TRBV20-1	.	.	TRBJ2-3	CSARDTDTQYF	TGCAGTGCTAGGGACACAGATACGCAGTATTTT
TRBV2	TRBD1	.	TRBJ1-6	CASSDVGTGGLSYNSPLHF	TGTGCCAGCAGTGATGTTGGGACAGGGGGCCTCTCCTATAATTCACCCCTCCACTTT
TRBV14	TRBD1	once	TRBJ1-2	CASSPRQGDGYTF	TGTGCCAGCAGCCCAAGACAGGGGGACGGCTACACCTTC
TRBV15	.	.	TRBJ1-6	CATSRDMTVKSPLHF	TGTGCCACCAGCAGAGATATGACTGTTAAATCACCCCTCCACTTT
TRBV3-1/TRBV3-2	.	.	TRBJ1-1	CASSPFPILQGTGTEAFF	TGTGCCAGCAGCCCCTTCCCCATTCTACAGGGCACTGGGACTGAAGCTTTCTTT
TRBV5-4	.	.	TRBJ1-5	CASSFGGDSNQPQHF	TGTGCCAGCAGCTTTGGAGGCGATAGCAATCAGCCCCAGCATTTT
TRBV7-9	.	.	TRBJ1-5	CASSDVTAPGQPQHF	TGTGCCAGCAGCGACGTCACGGCGCCCGGTCAGCCCCAGCATTTT
TRBV5-1	.	.	TRBJ1-6	CASSTGTGNNSPLHF	TGCGCCAGCAGCACCGGGACGGGGAATAATTCACCCCTCCACTTT
TRBV5-5	.	.	TRBJ1-5	CASSLSSREGSNQPQHF	TGTGCCAGCAGCTTGAGTAGCAGGGAGGGGAGCAATCAGCCCCAGCATTTT
TRBV6-1	.	.	TRBJ1-3	CASSEEGSFLGNTIYF	TGTGCCAGCAGTGAAGAAGGCAGCTTTCTCGGAAACACCATATATTTT
TRBV7-9	.	.	TRBJ2-5	CASSRLVQETQYF	TGTGCCAGCAGCCGACTAGTGCAAGAGACCCAGTACTTC
TRBV5-6	TRBD2	.	TRBJ2-1	CASSHFSGSSYNEQFF	TGTGCCAGCAGCCACTTTAGCGGGAGCTCCTACAATGAGCAGTTCTTC
TRBV27	.	.	TRBJ2-2	CASSLGWRTNTGELFF	TGTGCCAGCAGTTTGGGGTGGCGGACGAACACCGGGGAGCTGTTTTTT
TRBV10-3	.	.	TRBJ1-6	CAISGSARDDSPLHF	TGTGCCATCAGTGGTTCCGCTCGCGATGATTCACCCCTCCACTTT
TRBV7-6	.	.	TRBJ1-4	CASSLLGGDEKLFF	TGTGCCAGCAGCTTACTAGGGGGGGATGAAAAACTGTTTTTT
TRBV24-1	.	.	TRBJ2-1	CATEARARQGQNEQFF	TGTGCCACCGAGGCTCGGGCTAGGCAGGGTCAAAATGAGCAGTTCTTC
TRBV19	TRBD1	.	TRBJ1-6	CASSITGGNSPLHF	TGTGCCAGTAGTATTACAGGGGGGAATTCACCCCTCCACTTT
TRBV27	.	.	TRBJ1-4	CASSLLATNEKLFF	TGTGCCAGCAGTTTATTGGCAACTAATGAAAAACTGTTTTTT
TRBV30	.	once	TRBJ2-2	CAWGISRDAGELFF	TGTGCCTGGGGGATATCACGGGACGCCGGGGAGCTGTTTTTT
TRBV5-1	TRBD1	.	TRBJ2-7	CASSITGTGSYEQYF	TGCGCCAGCAGCATAACCGGGACAGGGTCCTACGAGCAGTACTTC
TRBV13	.	.	TRBJ1-1	CASSLWGANTEAFF	TGTGCCAGCAGCTTATGGGGGGCGAACACTGAAGCTTTCTTT
TRBV5-5	TRBD1	.	TRBJ1-2	CASSLVGTGTGNGYTF	TGTGCCAGCAGCTTGGTTGGGACCGGGACAGGGAATGGCTACACCTTC
TRBV6-5	TRBD1	once	TRBJ1-2	CASSYGGGGDYGYTF	TGTGCCAGCAGTTACGGGGGAGGGGGCGACTATGGCTACACCTTC
TRBV27	.	.	TRBJ1-2	CASSLFGTNYGYTF	TGTGCCAGCAGTTTATTTGGCACGAACTATGGCTACACCTTC
TRBV5-4	TRBD2	.	TRBJ2-7	CASSLGGRASIYEQYF	TGTGCCAGCAGCTTGGGCGGGAGGGCCTCTATCTACGAGCAGTACTTC
TRBV5-5	.	.	TRBJ2-3	CASSLVPEDTQYF	TGTGCCAGCAGCTTGGTCCCGGAAGATACGCAGTATTTT